What follows are 17 T cell receptor beta chains derived from one specimen sequenced in a study of blood T cells in healthy people across ages. Through a sample-barcoded 5' primer and a J-beta primer mix, a second PCR was run for about 6 to 12 cycles. TCRdb redid the calling of the 5' RACE reads with MiXCR, one entry per CDR3 protein. Here the sample spans 1,500,000 or so distinct CDR3 sequences, 59% being singletons. Material for sequencing was blood. These receptor sequences come from a man in his late teens or twenties in good health.

This rearrangement joins TRBV20-1 to TRBJ2-4; tentative D call: TRBD2 (5 bases). In germline, CDR1 is DFQATT, CDR2 SNEGSKA (reference sequence). The CDR3 has 13 residues. V gave up 2 bases and J gave up 9 bases, with 14 bases separating them. DNA of the CDR3: TGCAGTGCTAGATACCTAGTCGAGGGCATTCAGTACTTC. Its translation: CSARYLVEGIQYF.

The chain has TRBV20-1 and TRBJ1-4; the D gene is possibly TRBD1 (5 bases). The CDR3 is 13 amino acids. Germline values: CDR1 DFQATT, CDR2 SNEGSKA (reference sequence). The CDR3 DNA reads TGCAGCGCTTGGGGACCAACTAATGAAAAACTGTTTTTT. This encodes CSAWGPTNEKLFF.

CDR3 in amino acids: CATSRVLTQNTEAFF. The CDR3, as DNA: TGTGCCACCAGCAGAGTCCTTACACAGAACACTGAAGCTTTCTTT. The chain employs TRBV15 and TRBJ1-1, with D unresolved. This CDR3 comprises 15 residues. In germline, CDR1 is LNHNV, CDR2 YYDKDF (reference sequence). Trimming took off 1 base at V and 1 base at J, with 10 bases between the two ends.

This clonotype has only one observation. This chain links TRBV7-2 with TRBJ2-5; 8 bases match TRBD2. The last part of the DNA fits TRBJ2-7 better; the J call may be wrong. The CDR3 is 16 residues long. Per the germline V gene, CDR1 is SGHTA and CDR2 is FQGNSA. The CDR3 region is CASSSTGGPLPYEQYF. CDR3 sequence (DNA): TGTGCCAGCAGCTCCACGGGGGGGCCACTACCTTACGAGCAGTACTTC.

The J gene is TRBJ1-1, the V gene TRBV27; D is ambiguous. This CDR3 comprises 12 residues. Germline lookup yields CDR1 MNHEY and CDR2 SMNVEV (reference sequence). The V gene lost 3 bases and the J gene lost 8 bases, with 10 bases spanning the gap. The CDR3, as DNA: TGTGCCAGCAGTTTCCCACGTTCCGAAGCTTTCTTT. It yields the protein CASSFPRSEAFF.

This clonotype showed up just a few times. This chain uses TRBV4-1 with TRBJ2-4, with 7 bases matching TRBD1. The CDR3 spans 17 residues. V lost 3 bases and J lost 0; bases outside the gene matches: 8. Germline V gene lookup returns CDR1 MGHRA and CDR2 YSYEKL. The CDR3 loop reads CASSHILTGIAKNIQYF. CDR3 bases: TGCGCCAGCAGCCATATCCTGACAGGGATAGCCAAAAACATTCAGTACTTC.

This clonotype was picked up a small number of times. A junction end diverges from the germline sequence, so it may reflect a read error. V usage is TRBV20-1 and J usage is TRBJ1-4; no clear D gene. This CDR3 is built from 16 residues. Germline assignment: CDR1 DFQATT and CDR2 SNEGSKA (reference sequence). CDR3 protein: CSARDPPVHLNENLFF. The CDR3, as DNA: TGCAGTGCTAGAGATCCGCCGGTACACCTAAATGAAAACCTGTTTTTT.

This sequence joins TRBV2 and TRBJ1-2, with 10 nucleotides matching TRBD1. The CDR3 runs to 14 residues. V shed 2 bases, J shed 8 bases, and the junction held 5 bases outside the gene matches. Germline V gene data show CDR1 as SNHLY and CDR2 as FYNNEI. The CDR3 reads CASSEFGDRGGYTF. The CDR3 DNA is TGTGCCAGCAGTGAATTTGGGGACAGGGGCGGCTACACCTTC.

The chain recombines TRBV15 with TRBJ2-5, with D maybe TRBD2 (6 bases). The J call is uncertain, as TRBJ2-7 better fits the DNA end. The CDR3 is 15 residues long. From germline, CDR1 is LNHNV and CDR2 YYDKDF (reference sequence). The CDR3 sequence is CATSRDGGTPDEQYF. For the CDR3, the DNA is TGTGCCACCAGCAGAGATGGCGGGACTCCTGACGAGCAGTACTTC.

The chain uses TRBV28 and TRBJ1-1; 8 nucleotides match TRBD1. This CDR3 has 16 amino acids. V lost 6 bases to trimming and J lost 1 base; unmatched junction nucleotides: 10. Germline V gene sequence: CDR1 MDHEN, CDR2 SYDVKM. In nucleotides, the CDR3 is TGTGCCAGCAGAATCCAGGACAGGGCAGCGAACACTGAAGCTTTCTTT. As protein: CASRIQDRAANTEAFF.

This chain uses TRBV20-1 with TRBJ2-7, with TRBD2 as a possible D gene (5 bases). Germline V gene sequence: CDR1 DFQATT, CDR2 SNEGSKA (reference sequence). The CDR3 has 14 residues. Between the trimmed V and J ends, which lost 3 bases and 6 bases, there was a span of 18 bases. The CDR3 sequence: CSASYILPAGEQYF. CDR3 nucleotides: TGCAGTGCTAGTTACATCCTCCCGGCGGGCGAGCAGTACTTC.

This clonotype was observed a handful of times. V and J are TRBV20-1 and TRBJ2-3, with 10 bases identical to TRBD2. The V and J ends lost 5 bases and 5 bases, in that order; junction bases with no gene match: 13. The CDR3 is 16 residues long. CDR1 and CDR2 (germline): DFQATT, SNEGSKA (reference sequence). CDR3 residues: CSAADNSGGPGDTQYF. DNA for the CDR3: TGCAGTGCTGCCGATAATAGCGGGGGGCCCGGAGATACGCAGTATTTT.

The chain has TRBV7-9 and TRBJ1-4; D not certain. The CDR3 has 13 amino acids. V was cut by 0 bases and J by 7 bases, with 6 bases left in between. CDR1 SEHNR and CDR2 FQNEAQ come from the germline V gene (reference sequence). The CDR3 sequence: CASSLALGEKLFF. The CDR3 DNA reads as TGTGCCAGCAGCTTAGCTCTTGGTGAAAAACTGTTTTTT.

The chain is built from TRBV21-1 and TRBJ2-6; the table assigns TRBD1, which was not confirmed against the DNA. TRBV21-1 is a recognized pseudogene. The CDR3 loop spans 18 amino acids. The CDR3 protein is CASSLQRGIYSGANVLTF. As DNA, the CDR3 is TGTGCCAGCAGCCTACAACGGGGCATCTACTCTGGGGCCAACGTCCTGACTTTC.

The CDR3: CASSYSRELPNTEAFF. The CDR3, as DNA: TGTGCCAGCAGTTACTCGAGGGAATTACCGAACACTGAAGCTTTCTTT. The chain couples TRBV6-5 to TRBJ1-1, with D hard to call. The CDR3 has 16 residues. Trimming pared 0 bases from V and 1 base from J, leaving 12 bases between. From germline, CDR1 is MNHEY and CDR2 SVGAGI.

The chain joins TRBV27 to TRBJ2-4, with D unclear. Near its end, the DNA agrees better with TRBJ2-7, so the J call may be wrong. The CDR3 length is 14 residues. Germline loops: CDR1 MNHEY, CDR2 SMNVEV (reference sequence). This chain's CDR3 is CASSSRPIGYEQYF. The CDR3 DNA reads as TGTGCCAGCAGTTCGCGACCAATCGGCTACGAGCAGTACTTC.

J is TRBJ2-4 and V is TRBV6-5, with 12 bases fitting TRBD2. Germline V gene data show CDR1 as MNHEY and CDR2 as SVGAGI. Losses at the gene ends were 2 bases for V and 4 bases for J; bases not matched to a gene: 6. This CDR3 has 17 residues. The CDR3 DNA reads TGTGCCAGCAGTTACGGAGGGCTAGCGGGAGGGAAAAACATTCAGTACTTC. It encodes CASSYGGLAGGKNIQYF.